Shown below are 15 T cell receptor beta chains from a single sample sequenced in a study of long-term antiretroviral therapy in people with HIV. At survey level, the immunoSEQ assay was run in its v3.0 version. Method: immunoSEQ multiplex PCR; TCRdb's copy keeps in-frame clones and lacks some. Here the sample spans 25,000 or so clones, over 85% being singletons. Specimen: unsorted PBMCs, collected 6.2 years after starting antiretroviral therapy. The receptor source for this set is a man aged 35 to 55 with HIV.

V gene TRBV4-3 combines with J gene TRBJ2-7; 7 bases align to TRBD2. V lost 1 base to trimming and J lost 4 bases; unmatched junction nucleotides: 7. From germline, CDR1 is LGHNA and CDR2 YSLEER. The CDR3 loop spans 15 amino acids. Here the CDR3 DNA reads TGCGCCAGCAGCCAAGTGTGGGGAGGGCCTTACGAGCAGTACTTC. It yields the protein CASSQVWGGPYEQYF.

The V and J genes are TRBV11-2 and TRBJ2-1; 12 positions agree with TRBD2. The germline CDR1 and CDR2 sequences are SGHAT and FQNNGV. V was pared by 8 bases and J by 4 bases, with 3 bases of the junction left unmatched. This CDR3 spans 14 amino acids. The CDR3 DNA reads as TGTGCCAGCGGTGGACTAGCGGGATACAATGAGCAGTTCTTC. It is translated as CASGGLAGYNEQFF.

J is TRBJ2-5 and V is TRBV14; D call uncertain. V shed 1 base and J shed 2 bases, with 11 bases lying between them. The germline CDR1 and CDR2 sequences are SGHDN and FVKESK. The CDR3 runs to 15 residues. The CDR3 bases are TGTGCCAGCAGCCAAGCGGCACCAGAACAAGAGACCCAGTACTTC. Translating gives CASSQAAPEQETQYF.

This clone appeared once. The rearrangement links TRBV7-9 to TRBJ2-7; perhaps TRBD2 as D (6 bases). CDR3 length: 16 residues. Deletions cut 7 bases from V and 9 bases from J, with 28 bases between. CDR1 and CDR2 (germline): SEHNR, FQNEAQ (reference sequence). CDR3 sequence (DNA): TGTGCCAGCAACCCTGATTTACTAGCAGACTACGAGGGGCAGTACTTC. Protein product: CASNPDLLADYEGQYF.

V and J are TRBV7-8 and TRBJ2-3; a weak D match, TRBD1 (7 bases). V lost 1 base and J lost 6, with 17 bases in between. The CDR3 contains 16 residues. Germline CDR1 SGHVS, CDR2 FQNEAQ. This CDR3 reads CASSLERGGGRDTQYF. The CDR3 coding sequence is TGTGCCAGCAGCTTAGAAAGAGGAGGGGGCAGGGATACGCAGTATTTT.

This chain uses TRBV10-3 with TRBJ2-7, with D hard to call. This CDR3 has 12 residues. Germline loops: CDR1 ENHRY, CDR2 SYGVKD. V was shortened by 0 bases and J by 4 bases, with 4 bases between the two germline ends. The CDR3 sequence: CAISESGYEQYF. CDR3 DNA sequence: TGTGCCATCAGTGAGTCAGGATACGAGCAGTACTTC.

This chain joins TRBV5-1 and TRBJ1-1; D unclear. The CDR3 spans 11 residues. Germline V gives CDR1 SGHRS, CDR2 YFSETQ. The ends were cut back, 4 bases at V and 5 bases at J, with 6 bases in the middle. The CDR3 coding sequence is TGCGCCAGCAGCCTCGGAACTGAAGCTTTCTTT. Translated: CASSLGTEAFF. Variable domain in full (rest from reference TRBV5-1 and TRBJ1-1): KAGVTQTPRYLIKTRGQQVTLSCSPISGHRSVSWYQQTPGQGLQFLFEYFSETQRNKGNFPGRFSGRQFSNSRSEMNVSTLELGDSALYLCASSLGTEAFFGQGTRLTVV.

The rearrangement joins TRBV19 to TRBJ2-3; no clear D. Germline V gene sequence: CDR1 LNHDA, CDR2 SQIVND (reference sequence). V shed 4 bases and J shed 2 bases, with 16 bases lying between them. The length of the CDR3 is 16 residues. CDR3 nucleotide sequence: TGTGCCAGTAGTACTCTGCGTTCGGGCTTCACAGATACGCAGTATTTT. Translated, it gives CASSTLRSGFTDTQYF. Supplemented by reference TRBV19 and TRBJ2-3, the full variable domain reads DGGITQSPKYLFRKEGQNVTLSCEQNLNHDAMYWYRQDPGQGLRLIYYSQIVNDFQKGDIAEGYSVSREKKESFPLTVTSAQKNPTAFYLCASSTLRSGFTDTQYFGPGTRLTVL.

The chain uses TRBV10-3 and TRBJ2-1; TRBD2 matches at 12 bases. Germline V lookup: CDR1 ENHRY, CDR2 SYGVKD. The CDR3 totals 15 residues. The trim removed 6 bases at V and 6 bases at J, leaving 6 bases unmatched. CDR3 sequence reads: CAISIRTSGTNEQFF. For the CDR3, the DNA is TGTGCCATCAGCATCAGGACTAGCGGGACCAATGAGCAGTTCTTC.

The CDR3: CASSIDRNEQFF. The CDR3 nucleotides read TGTGCCAGCAGCATAGACAGGAATGAGCAGTTCTTC. This chain joins TRBV2 and TRBJ2-1; D may be TRBD1 (6 bases). V lost 6 bases to trimming and J lost 7 bases, with 10 bases between them. The germline gives CDR1 SNHLY, CDR2 FYNNEI. CDR3 length: 12 amino acids.

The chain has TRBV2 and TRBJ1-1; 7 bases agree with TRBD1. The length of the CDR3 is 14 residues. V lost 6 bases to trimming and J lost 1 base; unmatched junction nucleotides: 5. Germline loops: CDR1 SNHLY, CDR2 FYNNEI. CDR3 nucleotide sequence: TGTGCCAGCAGGGGGGACAGCCAGAACACTGAAGCTTTCTTT. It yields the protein CASRGDSQNTEAFF.

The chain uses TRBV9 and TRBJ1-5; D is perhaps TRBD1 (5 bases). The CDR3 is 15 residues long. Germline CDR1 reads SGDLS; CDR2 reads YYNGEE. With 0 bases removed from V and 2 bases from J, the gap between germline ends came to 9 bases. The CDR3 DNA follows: TGTGCCAGCAGCGTAGACTTCAGGGGCAATCAGCCCCAGCATTTT. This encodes CASSVDFRGNQPQHF.

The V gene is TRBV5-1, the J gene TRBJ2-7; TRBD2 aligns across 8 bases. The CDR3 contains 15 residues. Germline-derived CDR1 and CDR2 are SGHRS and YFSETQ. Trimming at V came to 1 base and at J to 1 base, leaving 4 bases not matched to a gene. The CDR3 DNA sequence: TGCGCCAGCAGCTTGATGCCTAGCGGGTCCTACGAGCAGTACTTC. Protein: CASSLMPSGSYEQYF.

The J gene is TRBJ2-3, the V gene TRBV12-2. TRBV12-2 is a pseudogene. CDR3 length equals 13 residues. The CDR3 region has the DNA TGTGCAAGTCGCTTAGTCGTCCAAGGTACGCAGTATTTT. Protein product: CASRLVVQGTQYF.

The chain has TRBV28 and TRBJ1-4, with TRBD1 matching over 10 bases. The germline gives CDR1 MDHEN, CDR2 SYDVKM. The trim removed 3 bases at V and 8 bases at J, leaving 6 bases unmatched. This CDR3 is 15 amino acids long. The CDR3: CASSLTGTGEEKLFF. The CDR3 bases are TGTGCCAGCAGTTTGACCGGGACAGGGGAGGAAAAACTGTTTTTT.